The next 32 T cell receptor beta chains were all read from a single sample in a study of T cells in Graves' hyperthyroidism and ophthalmopathy. Authors of the study amplified TCR beta CDR3 regions from RNA transcripts. RT-PCR in the first round (using the HTBI primer set) targeted the TCR CDR3. Each CDR3 protein is one row after TCRdb ran MiXCR on the multiplex PCR reads. Among 94,000 or so distinct CDR3 sequences listed, under 65% were seen once. The sequenced material came from blood. Receptors originate from a middle-aged woman with Graves' hyperthyroidism.

In this sample, this clonotype turned up many times. J is TRBJ1-1 and V is TRBV2; no definite D call. The V and J ends lost 2 bases and 1 base respectively, with 5 bases between them. Germline CDR1 reads SNHLY; CDR2 reads FYNNEI. CDR3 length: 13 amino acids. The CDR3 nucleotides read TGTGCCAGCAGTGAACCTAGGAACACTGAAGCTTTCTTT. Amino acid sequence: CASSEPRNTEAFF.

At least ten counts were recorded for this clonotype. This rearrangement joins TRBV20-1 to TRBJ2-7, with D perhaps matching TRBD1 (5 bases). CDR1 and CDR2 from the germline V gene are DFQATT and SNEGSKA (reference sequence). This CDR3 has 15 residues. The ends were cut back, 4 bases at V and 2 bases at J, with 18 bases in the middle. The CDR3 region has the DNA TGCAGTGCTACAAACCGCTTCGCAGGGACCTACGAGCAGTACTTC. Protein product: CSATNRFAGTYEQYF.

This clonotype has at least ten counts. The chain couples TRBV29-1 to TRBJ2-5; D call uncertain. CDR3 length equals 14 residues. CDR1 and CDR2 (germline): SQVTM, ANQGSEA. V lost 7 bases to trimming and J lost 2 bases, with 17 bases between them. The CDR3 bases are TGCAGCGCCCCCGGGTTCCCGTCGCAAGAGACCCAGTACTTC. Translated, it gives CSAPGFPSQETQYF.

This clonotype was seen a handful of times. The rearrangement joins TRBV9 to TRBJ1-6, with TRBD1 as a possible D gene (6 bases). The germline V gene encodes CDR1 SGDLS and CDR2 YYNGEE. The CDR3 has 16 residues. V was cut by 4 bases and J by 2 bases, with 13 bases left in between. CDR3: CASSQGGDAYNSPLHF. CDR3 coding DNA: TGTGCCAGCAGCCAAGGGGGGGACGCCTATAATTCACCCCTCCACTTT.

This clonotype was counted a few times. The chain recombines TRBV7-2 with TRBJ1-5; 8 bases align to TRBD1. Germline V lookup: CDR1 SGHTA, CDR2 FQGNSA. The CDR3 runs to 16 residues. The ends lost 6 bases at V and 2 bases at J; junction bases unmatched: 9. This CDR3 reads CASSPRTGSGNQPQHF. The CDR3 nucleotides are TGTGCCAGCAGTCCGAGGACAGGGAGCGGCAATCAGCCCCAGCATTTT. The whole variable domain, remainder taken from reference TRBV7-2 and TRBJ1-5, is GAGVSQSPSNKVTEKGKDVELRCDPISGHTALYWYRQSLGQGLEFLIYFQGNSAPDKSGLPSDRFSAERTGGSVSTLTIQRTQQEDSAVYLCASSPRTGSGNQPQHFGDGTRLSIL.

On this clonotype: A much bigger clone sits one base away, suggesting this may be a read error. The chain recombines TRBV25-1 with TRBJ2-3, with no clear D. This CDR3 comprises 12 residues. CDR1 MGHDK and CDR2 SYGVNS come from the germline V gene. The CDR3 is CASATLTDAQYF. Here the CDR3 DNA reads TGTGCCAGCGCGACCCTCACAGATGCGCAGTATTTT.

This clonotype was observed a handful of times. A much larger clonotype is one base distant, so this may be a read error. For the CDR3, the DNA is TGCAGTGCCTCCGGGACAGGGAACACTGGAGCTTTCTTT. This codes for CSASGTGNTGAFF. This chain connects TRBV20-1 to TRBJ1-1; 9 bases fit TRBD1. The CDR3 consists of 13 residues. Germline CDR1 DFQATT, CDR2 SNEGSKA (reference sequence).

This clonotype was seen repeatedly, ten times or more. The CDR3 DNA reads TGTGCCAGCAGCGTAGGGGATAACACTGAAGCTTTCTTT. Its protein product is CASSVGDNTEAFF. The V and J genes are TRBV9 and TRBJ1-1; D not resolved. The V gene lost 0 bases and the J gene lost 2 bases, with 5 bases spanning the gap. Germline V gene sequence: CDR1 SGDLS, CDR2 YYNGEE. This CDR3 is built from 13 residues. The whole variable domain, filled in from reference TRBV9 and TRBJ1-1, reads DSGVTQTPKHLITATGQRVTLRCSPRSGDLSVYWYQQSLDQGLQFLIQYYNGEERAKGNILERFSAQQFPDLHSELNLSSLELGDSALYFCASSVGDNTEAFFGQGTRLTVV.

This rearrangement joins TRBV7-9 to TRBJ1-2, with 7 bases fitting TRBD1. The CDR3 extends over 15 amino acids. Germline V lookup: CDR1 SEHNR, CDR2 FQNEAQ (reference sequence). The V gene end was trimmed by 5 bases and the J gene end by 5 bases; junction bases not matched to a gene: 11. This CDR3 reads CASSPYTGVEYGYTF. CDR3 DNA: TGTGCCAGCAGCCCTTACACAGGGGTAGAATATGGCTACACCTTC.

Ten or more counts support this clonotype. The rearrangement uses TRBV24-1 and TRBJ2-3; TRBD1 aligns across 8 bases. J lost 3 bases, V lost 5 bases, and 9 bases had no gene match. Germline V gives CDR1 KGHDR, CDR2 SFDVKD. CDR3 length: 16 residues. The CDR3, as DNA: TGTGCCACCAGTGGACAGGGGCGAACGGGGACAGATACGCAGTATTTT. This encodes CATSGQGRTGTDTQYF.

This sequence joins TRBV10-3 and TRBJ2-5, with TRBD2 matching 10 bases. With V trimmed by 10 bases and J by 5 bases, 4 bases remained unmatched. This CDR3 has 12 amino acids. Germline-derived CDR1 and CDR2 are ENHRY and SYGVKD. The CDR3: CATGTSVETQYF. The CDR3 nucleotides read TGTGCCACTGGGACTAGCGTGGAGACCCAGTACTTC.

This clonotype was detected ten times or more. As DNA, the CDR3 is TGTGCCAGCAGCGAAGCGGGAGATGGCACAGATACGCAGTATTTT. Translation gives CASSEAGDGTDTQYF. The J gene is TRBJ2-3, the V gene TRBV9; 8 bases are shared with TRBD2. The CDR3 is 15 residues long. With V trimmed by 3 bases and J by 1 base, 4 bases remained unmatched. Germline lookup yields CDR1 SGDLS and CDR2 YYNGEE.

This clonotype came up once. Because it lacks the conserved phenylalanine or tryptophan at the end, this CDR3 is likely a read error. The rearrangement joins TRBV7-3 to TRBJ2-7, with D perhaps matching TRBD1 or TRBD2 (5 bases each). The ends were cut back, 5 bases at V and 5 bases at J, with 22 bases in the middle. The germline V gene has CDR1 SGHTA and CDR2 FQGTGA. The CDR3 totals 16 residues. The DNA for the CDR3 is TGTGCCAGCAGCCATGGCCTGGGCCTTGGGGGACACGAGCAGTACATC. Its translation is CASSHGLGLGGHEQYI.

V usage is TRBV20-1 and J usage is TRBJ2-5; TRBD2 agrees at 12 bases. Per germline, CDR1 DFQATT and CDR2 SNEGSKA (reference sequence). J gave up 4 bases and V 1 base, and 10 bases lay outside the gene matches. The CDR3 has 17 amino acids. The CDR3 DNA reads TGCAGTGCTAGAGGTCTGACTAGCGGGAGAGTCAGAGAGACCCAGTACTTC. It is translated as CSARGLTSGRVRETQYF.

This clonotype was counted ten times or more. The rearrangement joins TRBV7-9 to TRBJ1-6; 7 bases align to TRBD1. In germline, CDR1 is SEHNR, CDR2 FQNEAQ (reference sequence). The CDR3 is 14 amino acids. V dropped 5 bases and J dropped 3; count of bases not matched to a gene: 1. CDR3 coding DNA: TGTGCCAGCAGCCGGGACAGCTATAATTCACCCCTCCACTTT. Translated: CASSRDSYNSPLHF.

The chain couples TRBV5-1 to TRBJ2-3; tentatively, D is TRBD1 or TRBD2 (5 bases each). Germline assignment: CDR1 SGHRS and CDR2 YFSETQ. Trimming left V 5 bases short and J 6 bases short, with 13 bases between. The CDR3 is 13 residues long. CDR3 residues: CASRLGAWDTQYF. CDR3 nucleotide sequence: TGCGCCAGCAGGCTCGGGGCTTGGGATACGCAGTATTTT.

As for this clonotype: One base away lies a much larger clone, so this may be a sequencing read error. The J gene is TRBJ1-4, the V gene TRBV20-1; D unresolved. CDR3 length: 13 residues. Germline CDR1 and CDR2: DFQATT and SNEGSKA (reference sequence). V was trimmed by 6 bases and J by 5 bases, leaving 13 bases between them. CDR3 coding DNA: TGCAGTGCCATAATTGATTGGAATGAAAAACTGTTTTTT. Encoded protein: CSAIIDWNEKLFF.

This clonotype was detected ten times or more. The chain is built from TRBV5-4 and TRBJ1-4; D is perhaps TRBD1 (6 bases). The CDR3 totals 14 residues. V was pared by 2 bases and J by 6 bases, with 11 bases between. Germline V gives CDR1 SGHNT, CDR2 YYREEE (reference sequence). The chain's CDR3 is CASSLQGLDEKLFF. The CDR3 DNA reads TGTGCCAGCAGCTTACAGGGATTGGATGAAAAACTGTTTTTT.

CDR3: CASSGRGGSSTDTQYF. CDR3 sequence (DNA): TGTGCCAGCAGCGGTAGAGGGGGTTCTAGCACAGATACGCAGTATTTT. The chain joins TRBV9 to TRBJ2-3, with a weak D call TRBD1 (6 bases). This CDR3 has 16 residues. The germline gives CDR1 SGDLS, CDR2 YYNGEE. Trimming removed 3 bases from V and 0 bases from J, with 14 bases in between. Drawing the rest from reference TRBV9 and TRBJ2-3, the complete variable domain is DSGVTQTPKHLITATGQRVTLRCSPRSGDLSVYWYQQSLDQGLQFLIQYYNGEERAKGNILERFSAQQFPDLHSELNLSSLELGDSALYFCASSGRGGSSTDTQYFGPGTRLTVL.

The table lists this clonotype with a few counts. The DNA is left out, because the CDR3 cannot be placed on it with certainty; the CDR3 is given as TCRdb lists it. V gene TRBV7-2 combines with J gene TRBJ2-7; TRBD2, the table's D call, lacks a check against the DNA. The CDR3 spans 19 amino acids, including both terminal residues. The germline V gene encodes CDR1 SGHTA and CDR2 FQGNSA. The CDR3 sequence: CASSFYICSATSGSYEQYF.

The chain recombines TRBV5-4 with TRBJ1-1; D ambiguous. Germline CDR1 and CDR2: SGHNT and YYREEE (reference sequence). V was trimmed by 5 bases and J by 1 base, leaving 9 bases between them. The CDR3 consists of 13 residues. The CDR3 here is CASSETQNTEAFF. CDR3 in DNA: TGTGCCAGCAGTGAGACTCAGAACACTGAAGCTTTCTTT. Full variable domain (outside the CDR3, taken from reference TRBV5-4 and TRBJ1-1): ETGVTQSPTHLIKTRGQQVTLRCSSQSGHNTVSWYQQALGQGPQFIFQYYREEENGRGNFPPRFSGLQFPNYSSELNVNALELDDSALYLCASSETQNTEAFFGQGTRLTVV.

This clonotype was seen repeatedly, ten times or more. This sequence joins TRBV28 and TRBJ2-7; the match to TRBD1 covers 9 bases. The CDR3 length is 13 residues. The V segment lost 5 bases and the J segment 4 bases; nucleotides outside the gene matches: 3. The germline gives CDR1 MDHEN, CDR2 SYDVKM. This CDR3 reads CASSGQGRYEQYF. The DNA for the CDR3 is TGTGCCAGCAGTGGACAGGGGAGGTACGAGCAGTACTTC.

This clonotype has just a few counts. The genes are TRBV2 and TRBJ1-4, with 9 bases fitting TRBD1. Germline loops: CDR1 SNHLY, CDR2 FYNNEI. The trim removed 5 bases at V and 0 bases at J, leaving 10 bases unmatched. The CDR3 is made up of 18 amino acids. This CDR3 is CASSLGAGQGATNEKLFF. The CDR3 nucleotides read TGTGCCAGCAGTCTCGGGGCGGGACAGGGAGCAACTAATGAAAAACTGTTTTTT.

This clonotype occurred many times. The rearrangement joins TRBV29-1 to TRBJ1-2, with a possible D match to TRBD1 (5 bases). Between the trimmed V and J ends, which lost 4 bases and 3 bases, there was a span of 15 bases. The CDR3 contains 14 residues. Germline V gene lookup returns CDR1 SQVTM and CDR2 ANQGSEA. The CDR3 is CSVGPERGDYGYTF. The CDR3 DNA reads as TGCAGCGTTGGACCGGAAAGGGGCGACTATGGCTACACCTTC.

With respect to this clonotype: Germline is not matched at one junction end, which may reflect a read error. This chain connects TRBV24-1 to TRBJ2-6, with D unresolved. The CDR3 loop spans 14 amino acids. The V gene's germline CDR1 is KGHDR and CDR2 SFDVKD. The CDR3 DNA reads as TGTGCCACCAGTGACTCCCGGAACATGAACACTGAAGCTTTC. Translation: CATSDSRNMNTEAF.

Notes on this clonotype: At one end the junction does not follow the germline gene, possibly because of a read error. The rearrangement uses TRBV7-8 and TRBJ1-4, with D possibly TRBD1 on 6 matching bases. CDR1 SGHVS and CDR2 FQNEAQ come from the germline V gene. The CDR3 spans 16 residues. This CDR3 is CASSSHVRGANEKLFF. In DNA form, the CDR3 reads TGTGCTAGCAGCTCCCACGTCAGGGGAGCTAATGAAAAACTGTTTTTT.

V is TRBV10-3 and J is TRBJ2-5; 9 bases are shared with TRBD2. The germline gives CDR1 ENHRY, CDR2 SYGVKD. V was pared by 4 bases and J by 5 bases, with 5 bases of the junction left unmatched. The CDR3 length is 14 residues. The CDR3 sequence is CAISGAGGPETQYF. The CDR3 DNA follows: TGTGCCATCAGTGGTGCGGGAGGGCCCGAGACCCAGTACTTC.

The chain combines TRBV7-9 with TRBJ1-1; weak D call: TRBD1 (5 bases). CDR1 is SEHNR and CDR2 is FQNEAQ in the germline V gene (reference sequence). V dropped 3 bases and J dropped 2 bases, with 16 bases sitting between them. The CDR3 loop spans 16 amino acids. In nucleotides, the CDR3 is TGTGCCAGCAGCTTGGAACGCTCTGGGGCCAACACTGAAGCTTTCTTT. Protein: CASSLERSGANTEAFF. Looking up the rest from reference TRBV7-9 and TRBJ1-1 gives the full variable domain: DTGVSQNPRHKITKRGQNVTFRCDPISEHNRLYWYRQTLGQGPEFLTYFQNEAQLEKSRLLSDRFSAERPKGSFSTLEIQRTEQGDSAMYLCASSLERSGANTEAFFGQGTRLTVV.

This sequence joins TRBV7-8 and TRBJ1-4; D gene unclear. Looked up from germline, CDR1 is SGHVS and CDR2 is FQNEAQ. V was pared by 3 bases and J by 0 bases, with 2 bases between. The CDR3 spans 13 residues. CDR3 nucleotide sequence: TGTGCCAGCAGCTTTGCAACTAATGAAAAACTGTTTTTT. It codes for CASSFATNEKLFF.

As to this clonotype: Possible read error: a much larger clone is one base away. The chain combines TRBV7-8 with TRBJ1-1; TRBD1 aligns across 7 bases. CDR3 length: 15 residues. Germline-derived CDR1 and CDR2 are SGHVS and FQNEAQ. The chain's CDR3 is CAGRTSTGVETEAFF. CDR3 coding DNA: TGTGCCGGCAGAACATCCACAGGGGTGGAAACTGAAGCTTTCTTT. Filled out from reference TRBV7-8 and TRBJ1-1, the complete variable domain reads GAGVSQSPRYKVAKRGQDVALRCDPISGHVSLFWYQQALGQGPEFLTYFQNEAQLDKSGLPSDRFFAERPEGSVSTLKIQRTQQEDSAVYLCAGRTSTGVETEAFFGQGTRLTVV.

Ten or more counts support this clonotype. The chain has TRBV7-8 and TRBJ2-6, with 11 bases that match TRBD2. This CDR3 spans 21 amino acids. Germline CDR1 SGHVS, CDR2 FQNEAQ. V dropped 0 bases and J dropped 0; count of bases not matched to a gene: 10. Here the CDR3 reads CASSLALSFSGRASGANVLTF. DNA of the CDR3: TGTGCCAGCAGCTTAGCGCTAAGCTTTAGCGGGAGGGCCTCTGGGGCCAACGTCCTGACTTTC.

J is TRBJ2-7 and V is TRBV20-1, with 9 bases aligning to TRBD2. V lost 6 bases, J lost 4 bases, and 7 bases stayed unmatched. CDR1 and CDR2 (germline): DFQATT, SNEGSKA (reference sequence). This CDR3 contains 13 residues. The CDR3 region has the DNA TGCAGTGCCTTAGCGGGAGATGGGTACGAGCAGTACTTC. Amino acids: CSALAGDGYEQYF.